The entry below describes one T cell receptor beta chain. What it recognizes is unknown. The sample is drawn from a study of cytomegalovirus exposure and HLA in healthy donors. Overall study: The approximately 120 validation repertoires and the approximately 630 first-cohort repertoires shared a platform, a later analysis reported.

Germline V gives CDR1 MNHEY, CDR2 SVGAGI. CDR3 length: 14 amino acids. V shed 11 bases and J shed 7 bases, with 20 bases lying between them. Overall study findings and caveats: Researchers counted approximately 160 TCR beta chains as cytomegalovirus-associated. In the 130 or so validation repertoires, roughly 94% of cluster scores exceeded 0, per a later analysis.

Using immunoSEQ multiplex PCR, the repertoire was profiled, and TCRdb retains in-frame clones only, with some absent. The sample has 110,000 to 150,000 clones; approximately 89% are singletons. The chain uses TRBV6-5 and TRBJ1-4; D perhaps matches TRBD1 (6 bases). This TCR derives from a man between 18 and 35 years old in good health and CMV-seronegative. Source material: PBMCs. The CDR3 DNA sequence: TGTGCCTCCCGTCTTGGGGGCGCCGGTGAAAAACTGTTTTTT. This translates into CASRLGGAGEKLFF.